These 17 T cell receptor beta chains share one sample of origin, sequenced in a study of monozygotic twins with inflammatory bowel disease. Using the 5' RACE reads, TCRdb records one entry per CDR3 protein without DNA. The sample table sets out some 90,000 distinct CDR3 sequences. Sequencing used blood. These receptors originate from a human donor with ulcerative colitis or Crohn's disease, or a healthy co-twin of an affected twin (not recorded which).

This CDR3 reads CASSLDQYEQYF. This rearrangement joins TRBV5-1 to TRBJ2-7. The CDR3 runs to 12 residues. Germline assignment: CDR1 SGHRS and CDR2 YFSETQ.

This rearrangement joins TRBV7-9 to TRBJ1-5; TCRdb lists TRBD1, though no DNA is available to test this call. CDR1 and CDR2 from the germline V gene are SEHNR and FQNEAQ (reference sequence). This CDR3 is 17 amino acids long. CDR3 sequence reads: CASSLAVDSDSNQPQHF.

The chain couples TRBV7-2 to TRBJ2-3; TCRdb indicates TRBD2, and absent DNA this call remains unverified. The CDR3 extends over 13 amino acids. Germline V gives CDR1 SGHTA, CDR2 FQGNSA. The CDR3 spells CASSLGGADTQYF.

This rearrangement joins TRBV20-1 to TRBJ2-1; there is no DNA to check the TCRdb D call of TRBD1. Germline loops: CDR1 DFQATT, CDR2 SNEGSKA (reference sequence). The CDR3 has 11 residues. CDR3: CSALRGNEQFF.

CDR3 in amino acids: CASSWGPLNTEAFF. This chain joins TRBV5-1 and TRBJ1-1. Germline-derived CDR1 and CDR2 are SGHRS and YFSETQ. The CDR3 has 14 amino acids.

The chain joins TRBV6-1 to TRBJ1-5; TCRdb's D call of TRBD1 is untestable without DNA. Germline loops: CDR1 MNHNS, CDR2 SASEGT. CDR3 length: 15 amino acids. CDR3 region: CASSAAGEESQPQHF.

The V gene is TRBV7-2, the J gene TRBJ2-7; TCRdb names TRBD1, which stays unverified in the absence of DNA. The CDR3 consists of 13 residues. Germline CDR1 is SGHTA and CDR2 is FQGNSA. The CDR3 is CASSRWTGDEQYF.

The V and J genes are TRBV6-1 and TRBJ2-5; TCRdb reports TRBD2, a call that lacks DNA to check it against. This CDR3 region has 15 residues. The germline V gene has CDR1 MNHNS and CDR2 SASEGT. CDR3 protein: CASRAYGERGPPMDF.

The chain couples TRBV20-1 to TRBJ2-3; the D call of TRBD2 rests on TCRdb alone, since no DNA is present to check it. Germline lookup yields CDR1 DFQATT and CDR2 SNEGSKA (reference sequence). The CDR3 length is 13 residues. The CDR3 sequence is CSAISGVTDTQYF.

The chain carries TRBV10-1 and TRBJ1-1. The germline V gene encodes CDR1 WNHNN and CDR2 SYGVQD (reference sequence). This CDR3 region has 13 residues. CDR3 sequence: CASRRGWDTEAFF.

V is TRBV12-3 or TRBV12-4 and J is TRBJ2-7; TCRdb selects TRBD1, and the lack of DNA leaves this call unchecked. The CDR3 has 14 residues. The CDR3 loop reads CASSPPGSGGEQYF.

CDR3 sequence reads: CATSPPGQGAEAFF. The J gene is TRBJ1-1, the V gene TRBV15; as DNA is missing, the TRBD1 call by TCRdb cannot be tested. CDR1 and CDR2 (germline): LNHNV, YYDKDF (reference sequence). This CDR3 is 14 amino acids long.

The chain uses TRBV20-1 and TRBJ1-2; TCRdb's D call, TRBD1, is unchecked because there is no DNA. The CDR3 consists of 15 residues. CDR1 DFQATT and CDR2 SNEGSKA come from the germline V gene (reference sequence). This CDR3 is CSAWTVGRIRDGYTF.

The chain links TRBV2 to TRBJ2-1. Germline V CDR1 and CDR2: SNHLY, FYNNEI. This CDR3 region has 11 residues. The CDR3 loop is CASSTKFEQFF.

The rearrangement uses TRBV20-1 and TRBJ2-7; the TCRdb call, TRBD1, lacks DNA for checking. Germline values: CDR1 DFQATT, CDR2 SNEGSKA (reference sequence). The CDR3 length is 12 residues. CDR3: CSVDSTSYEQYF.

V and J are TRBV5-5 and TRBJ2-6. The CDR3 is made up of 17 amino acids. The germline V gene has CDR1 SGHKS and CDR2 YYEKEE (reference sequence). This CDR3 reads CASNSLGPVSGANVLTF.

The J gene is TRBJ2-1, the V gene TRBV5-1; absent DNA, TCRdb's TRBD1 call cannot be checked. The CDR3 loop spans 16 amino acids. From germline, CDR1 is SGHRS and CDR2 YFSETQ. CDR3 protein: CASSPDRGAVGDEQFF.